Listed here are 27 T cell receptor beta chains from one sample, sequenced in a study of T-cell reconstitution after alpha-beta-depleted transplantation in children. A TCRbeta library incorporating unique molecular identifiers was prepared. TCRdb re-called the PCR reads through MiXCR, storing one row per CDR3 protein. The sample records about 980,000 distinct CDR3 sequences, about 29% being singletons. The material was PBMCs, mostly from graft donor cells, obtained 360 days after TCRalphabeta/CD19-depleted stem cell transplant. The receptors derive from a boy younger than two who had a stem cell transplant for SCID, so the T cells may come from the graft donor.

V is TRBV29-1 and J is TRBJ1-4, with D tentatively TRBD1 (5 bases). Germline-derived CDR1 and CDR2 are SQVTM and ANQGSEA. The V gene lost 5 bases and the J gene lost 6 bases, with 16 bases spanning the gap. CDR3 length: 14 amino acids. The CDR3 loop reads CSVKKGIGYEKLFF. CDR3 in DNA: TGCAGCGTTAAAAAGGGGATCGGCTATGAAAAACTGTTTTTT.

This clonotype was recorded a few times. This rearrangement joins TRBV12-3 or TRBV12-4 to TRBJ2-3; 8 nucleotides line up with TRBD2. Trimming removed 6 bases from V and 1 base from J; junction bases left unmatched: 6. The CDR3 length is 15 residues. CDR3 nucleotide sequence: TGTGCCAGCAGAGCGGGAGCAAGCCGCACAGATACGCAGTATTTT. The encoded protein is CASRAGASRTDTQYF.

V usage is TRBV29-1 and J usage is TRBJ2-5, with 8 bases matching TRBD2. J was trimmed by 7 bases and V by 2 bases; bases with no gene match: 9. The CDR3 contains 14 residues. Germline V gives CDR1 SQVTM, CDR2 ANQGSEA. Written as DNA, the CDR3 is TGCAGCGTTGAATCCAGCGGGGGCTACTGGACCCAGTACTTC. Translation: CSVESSGGYWTQYF.

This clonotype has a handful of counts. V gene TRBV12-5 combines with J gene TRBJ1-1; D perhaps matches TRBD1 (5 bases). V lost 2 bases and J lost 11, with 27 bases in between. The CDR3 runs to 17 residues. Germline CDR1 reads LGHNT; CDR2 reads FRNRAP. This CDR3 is CASGLKVYSGGCLRAFF. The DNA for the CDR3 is TGTGCTAGTGGTTTGAAAGTATATAGCGGGGGGTGCCTCCGGGCTTTCTTT. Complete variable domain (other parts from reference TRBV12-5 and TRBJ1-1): DARVTQTPRHKVTEMGQEVTMRCQPILGHNTVFWYRQTMMQGLELLAYFRNRAPLDDSGMPKDRFSAEMPDATLATLKIQPSEPRDSAVYFCASGLKVYSGGCLRAFFGQGTRLTVV.

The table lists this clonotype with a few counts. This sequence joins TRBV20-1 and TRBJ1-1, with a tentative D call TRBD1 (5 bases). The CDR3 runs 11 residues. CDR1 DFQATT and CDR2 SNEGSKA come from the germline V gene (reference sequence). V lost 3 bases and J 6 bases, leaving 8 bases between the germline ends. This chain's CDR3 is CSARRGSEAFF. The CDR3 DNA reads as TGCAGTGCTAGGAGGGGCTCTGAAGCTTTCTTT.

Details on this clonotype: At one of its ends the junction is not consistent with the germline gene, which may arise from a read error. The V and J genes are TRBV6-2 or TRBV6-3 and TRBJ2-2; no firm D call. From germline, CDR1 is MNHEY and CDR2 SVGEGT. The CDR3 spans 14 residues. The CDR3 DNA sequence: TGTGCCAGCAGTTACGGATTTAACATCGGGGAGCTGTTTTTT. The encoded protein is CASSYGFNIGELFF.

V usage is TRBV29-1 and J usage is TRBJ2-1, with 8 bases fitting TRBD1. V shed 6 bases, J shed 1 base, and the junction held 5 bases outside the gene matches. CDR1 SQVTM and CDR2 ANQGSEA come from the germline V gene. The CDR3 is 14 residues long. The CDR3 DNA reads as TGCAGCGTGACCAACAGGGGGTCCTACAATGAGCAGTTCTTC. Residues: CSVTNRGSYNEQFF.

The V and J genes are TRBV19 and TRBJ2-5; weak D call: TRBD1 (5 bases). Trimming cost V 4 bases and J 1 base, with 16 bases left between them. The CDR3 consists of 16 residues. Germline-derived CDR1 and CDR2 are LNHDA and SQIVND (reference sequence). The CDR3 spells CASSTLGAGPQETQYF. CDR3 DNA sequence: TGTGCCAGTAGTACCCTAGGAGCAGGGCCCCAAGAGACCCAGTACTTC.

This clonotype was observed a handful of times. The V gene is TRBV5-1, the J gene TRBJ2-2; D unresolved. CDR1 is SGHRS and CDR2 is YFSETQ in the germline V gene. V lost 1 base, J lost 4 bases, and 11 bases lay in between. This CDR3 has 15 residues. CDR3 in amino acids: CASSLPDPVTGELFF. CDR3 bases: TGCGCCAGCAGCTTGCCCGACCCGGTCACCGGGGAGCTGTTTTTT.

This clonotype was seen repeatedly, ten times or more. For the CDR3, the DNA is TGTGCCATCAGTGCGAAAGAGACCCAGTACTTC. It is translated as CAISAKETQYF. This chain joins TRBV10-3 and TRBJ2-5, with D unresolved. V lost 4 bases to trimming and J lost 3 bases, with 3 bases between them. Looked up from germline, CDR1 is ENHRY and CDR2 is SYGVKD. The CDR3 is 11 residues long.

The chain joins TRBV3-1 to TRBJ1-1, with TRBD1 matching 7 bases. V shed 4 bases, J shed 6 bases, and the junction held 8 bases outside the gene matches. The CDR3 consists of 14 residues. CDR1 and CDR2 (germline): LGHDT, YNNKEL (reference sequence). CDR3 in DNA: TGTGCCAGCAGCCGAGTGACAGGGTGGCCTGAAGCTTTCTTT. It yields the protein CASSRVTGWPEAFF.

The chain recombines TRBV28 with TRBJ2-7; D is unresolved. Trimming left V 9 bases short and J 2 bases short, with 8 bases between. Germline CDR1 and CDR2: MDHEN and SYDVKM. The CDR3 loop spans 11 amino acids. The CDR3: CASKTAYEQYF. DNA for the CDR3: TGTGCCAGTAAAACCGCCTACGAGCAGTACTTC.

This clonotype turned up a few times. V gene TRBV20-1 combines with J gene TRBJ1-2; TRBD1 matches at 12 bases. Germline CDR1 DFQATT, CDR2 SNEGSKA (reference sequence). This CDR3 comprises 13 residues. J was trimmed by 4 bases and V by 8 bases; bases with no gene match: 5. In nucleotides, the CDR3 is TGCAGTTCCTCGGGACAGGGGGCCTATGGCTACACCTTC. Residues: CSSSGQGAYGYTF.

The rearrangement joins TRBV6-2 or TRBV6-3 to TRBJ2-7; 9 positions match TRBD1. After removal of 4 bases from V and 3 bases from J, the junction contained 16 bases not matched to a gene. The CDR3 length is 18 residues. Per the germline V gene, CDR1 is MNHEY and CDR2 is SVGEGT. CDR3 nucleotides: TGTGCCAGCAGTTCGGGACAGGGACGCCGCCTGGCACGCTACGAGCAGTACTTC. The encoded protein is CASSSGQGRRLARYEQYF.

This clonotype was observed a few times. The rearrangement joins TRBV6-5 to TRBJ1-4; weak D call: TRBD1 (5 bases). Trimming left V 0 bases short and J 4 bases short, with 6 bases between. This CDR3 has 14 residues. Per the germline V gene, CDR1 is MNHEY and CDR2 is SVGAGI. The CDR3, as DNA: TGTGCCAGCAGTTACTCACAGGTTAATGAAAAACTGTTTTTT. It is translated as CASSYSQVNEKLFF.

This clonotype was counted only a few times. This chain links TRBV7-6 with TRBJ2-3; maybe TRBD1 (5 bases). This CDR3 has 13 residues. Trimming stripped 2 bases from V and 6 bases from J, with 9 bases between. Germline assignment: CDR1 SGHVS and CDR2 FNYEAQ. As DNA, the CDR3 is TGTGCCAGCAGCTTATATGGGGCGGATACGCAGTATTTT. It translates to CASSLYGADTQYF.

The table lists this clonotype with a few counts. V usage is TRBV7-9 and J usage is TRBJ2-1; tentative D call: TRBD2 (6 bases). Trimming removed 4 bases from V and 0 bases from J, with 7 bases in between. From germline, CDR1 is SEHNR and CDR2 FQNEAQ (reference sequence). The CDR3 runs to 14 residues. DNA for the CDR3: TGTGCCAGCAGCTGGAGGGTCTCCTACAATGAGCAGTTCTTC. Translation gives CASSWRVSYNEQFF.

CDR3 coding DNA: TGTGCCAGCAGCCGAAAACATATCCCGAGTGCCTACGAGCAGTACTTC. The encoded protein is CASSRKHIPSAYEQYF. The rearrangement links TRBV6-5 to TRBJ2-7; D is undetermined. The ends were cut back, 6 bases at V and 2 bases at J, with 20 bases in the middle. This CDR3 region has 16 residues. Germline V lookup: CDR1 MNHEY, CDR2 SVGAGI.

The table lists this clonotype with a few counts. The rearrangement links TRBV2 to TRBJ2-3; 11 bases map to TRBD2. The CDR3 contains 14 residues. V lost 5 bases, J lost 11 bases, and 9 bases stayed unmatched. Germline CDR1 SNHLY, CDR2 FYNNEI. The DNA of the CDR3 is TGTGCCAGCAGTATGACTAGCGGGACGGCCGTGCAGTATTTT. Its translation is CASSMTSGTAVQYF.

For the CDR3, the DNA is TGCAGTGCTAGAGAGCATACAGGGTCCTACGAGCAGTACTTC. Protein sequence: CSAREHTGSYEQYF. The V call is TRBV20-1, the J call TRBJ2-7; D may be TRBD1 (6 bases). Germline assignment: CDR1 DFQATT and CDR2 SNEGSKA (reference sequence). This CDR3 has 14 amino acids. V was cut by 0 bases and J by 1 base, with 10 bases left in between.

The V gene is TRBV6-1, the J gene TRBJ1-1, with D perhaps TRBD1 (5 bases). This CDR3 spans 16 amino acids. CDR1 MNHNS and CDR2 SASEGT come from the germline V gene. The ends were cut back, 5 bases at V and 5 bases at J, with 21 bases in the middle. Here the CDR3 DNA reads TGTGCCAGCAGTAGAGGGGCACGGGGGACGGAAACTGAAGCTTTCTTT. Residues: CASSRGARGTETEAFF.

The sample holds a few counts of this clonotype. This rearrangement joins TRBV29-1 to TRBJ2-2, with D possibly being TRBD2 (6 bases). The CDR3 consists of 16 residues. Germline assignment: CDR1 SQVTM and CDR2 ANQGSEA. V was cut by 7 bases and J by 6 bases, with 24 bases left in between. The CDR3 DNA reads TGCAGCGCCGGCGGAGGACGGGGCGGAGGGGCCGGGGAGCTGTTTTTT. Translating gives CSAGGGRGGGAGELFF.

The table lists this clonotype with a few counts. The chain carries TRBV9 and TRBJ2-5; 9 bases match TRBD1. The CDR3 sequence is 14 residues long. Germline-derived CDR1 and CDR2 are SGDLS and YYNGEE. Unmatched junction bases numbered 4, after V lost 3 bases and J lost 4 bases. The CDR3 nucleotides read TGTGCCAGCAGCGCTATGGGACAGGGAGAGACCCAGTACTTC. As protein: CASSAMGQGETQYF.

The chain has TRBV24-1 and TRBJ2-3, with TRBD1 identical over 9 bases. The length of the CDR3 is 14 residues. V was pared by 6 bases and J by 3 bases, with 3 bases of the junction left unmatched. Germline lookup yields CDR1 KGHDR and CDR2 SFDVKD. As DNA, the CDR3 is TGTGCCACCAGTACAGGGGGCAGGACAGATACGCAGTATTTT. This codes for CATSTGGRTDTQYF.

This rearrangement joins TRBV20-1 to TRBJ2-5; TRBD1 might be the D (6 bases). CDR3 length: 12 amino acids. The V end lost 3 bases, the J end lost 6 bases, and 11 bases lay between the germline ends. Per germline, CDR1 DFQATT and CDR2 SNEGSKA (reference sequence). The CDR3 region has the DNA TGCAGTGCTAGGGAAGACAGGAAGACCCAGTACTTC. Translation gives CSAREDRKTQYF.

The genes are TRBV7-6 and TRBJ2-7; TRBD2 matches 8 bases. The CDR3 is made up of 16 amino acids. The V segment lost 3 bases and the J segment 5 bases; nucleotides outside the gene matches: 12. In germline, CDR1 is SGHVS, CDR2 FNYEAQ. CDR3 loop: CASSLRLPGGADEQYF. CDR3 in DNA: TGTGCCAGCAGCTTGAGACTCCCCGGGGGGGCCGACGAGCAGTACTTC.

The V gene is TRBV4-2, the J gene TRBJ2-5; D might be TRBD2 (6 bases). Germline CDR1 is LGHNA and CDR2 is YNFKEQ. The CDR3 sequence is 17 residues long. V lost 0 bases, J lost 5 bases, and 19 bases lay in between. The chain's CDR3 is CASSQEVALWEDETQYF. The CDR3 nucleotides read TGTGCCAGCAGCCAAGAGGTGGCCCTTTGGGAGGATGAGACCCAGTACTTC.